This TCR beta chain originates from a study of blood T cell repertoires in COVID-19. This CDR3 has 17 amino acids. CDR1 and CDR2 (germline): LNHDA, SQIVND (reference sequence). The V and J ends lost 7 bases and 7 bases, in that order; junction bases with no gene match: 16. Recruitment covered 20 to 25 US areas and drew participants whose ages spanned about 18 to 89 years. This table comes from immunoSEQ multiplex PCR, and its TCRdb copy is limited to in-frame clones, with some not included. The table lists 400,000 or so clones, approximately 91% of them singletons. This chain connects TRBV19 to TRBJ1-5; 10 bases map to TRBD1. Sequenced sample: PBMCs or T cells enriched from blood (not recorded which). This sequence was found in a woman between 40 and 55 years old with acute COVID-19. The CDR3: CASNINWGRQGAQPQHF. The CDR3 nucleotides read TGTGCCAGTAATATCAATTGGGGAAGACAGGGGGCACAGCCCCAGCATTTT. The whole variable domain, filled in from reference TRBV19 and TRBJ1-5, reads DGGITQSPKYLFRKEGQNVTLSCEQNLNHDAMYWYRQDPGQGLRLIYYSQIVNDFQKGDIAEGYSVSREKKESFPLTVTSAQKNPTAFYLCASNINWGRQGAQPQHFGDGTRLSIL.